A single T cell receptor beta chain is shown here with its context. This entry is derived from a study of blood T cell repertoires in COVID-19. For the study at large: COVID-19 samples collected from the United States, Italy and Spain covered acute and convalescent phases.

The length of the CDR3 is 17 residues. CDR1 and CDR2 from the germline V gene are SGHRS and YFSETQ. With 0 bases removed from V and 3 bases from J, the gap between germline ends came to 15 bases. How the authors handled the data: Estimates of nucleated cell counts were drawn from the amplification of reference gene primers. Profiling relied on immunoSEQ multiplex PCR, and the TCRdb table lists in-frame clones only, not all of them. V, J and clone size reflect that table, while D and trimming were determined from the DNA. The sample contains 350,000 or so clones, 70% to 90% of which appear only once. The rearrangement uses TRBV5-1 and TRBJ2-2; a possible D gene is TRBD2 (6 bases). The sample was peripheral blood. The receptor was isolated from a woman between 25 and 40 years old with COVID-19, enrolled during active disease. The CDR3 sequence is CASSLDQGGRYTGELFF. The CDR3 nucleotides read TGCGCCAGCAGCTTGGACCAGGGAGGAAGGTACACCGGGGAGCTGTTTTTT.